These 27 T cell receptor beta chains originate from one sample sequenced in a study of blood T cell repertoires in COVID-19. Sequencing used immunoSEQ multiplex PCR; TCRdb keeps in-frame clones, though not all of them. The sample yields a few hundred thousand clones, 70% to 90% seen once. Sample: peripheral blood. Receptor source: a woman aged 50 to 60 with active or convalescent COVID-19.

This clone has only one observation. The chain joins TRBV18 to TRBJ2-1; 11 bases align to TRBD2. The germline V gene has CDR1 KGHSH and CDR2 LQKENI. Trimming at V came to 4 bases and at J to 2 bases, leaving 4 bases not matched to a gene. CDR3 length: 16 residues. CDR3 DNA sequence: TGTGCCAGCTCACTCGTAGCGGGGGGGGCCTACAATGAGCAGTTCTTC. This sequence encodes CASSLVAGGAYNEQFF.

V gene TRBV5-1 combines with J gene TRBJ2-2; maybe TRBD1 (5 bases). Trimming shortened V by 6 bases and J by 5 bases, and 17 bases separated the two germline ends. Germline loops: CDR1 SGHRS, CDR2 YFSETQ. The CDR3 spans 15 residues. The CDR3 nucleotides read TGCGCCAGCACCGAGACCATCCAGGGAACCGGGGAGCTGTTTTTT. Residues: CASTETIQGTGELFF.

The chain uses TRBV30 and TRBJ1-1, with 9 bases matching TRBD1. The CDR3 consists of 14 residues. Germline lookup yields CDR1 GTSNPN and CDR2 SVGIG (reference sequence). V lost 0 bases and J lost 8; bases outside the gene matches: 7. The CDR3 DNA is TGTGCCTGGAGTGTCCTAACAGGGGGCCGCGAAGCTTTCTTT. As protein: CAWSVLTGGREAFF.

J is TRBJ1-2 and V is TRBV19, with D tentatively TRBD1 (5 bases). The CDR3 spans 13 residues. Per the germline V gene, CDR1 is LNHDA and CDR2 is SQIVND (reference sequence). V lost 7 bases, J lost 4 bases, and 13 bases lay in between. This CDR3 is CASTPGGGYGYTF. CDR3 sequence (DNA): TGTGCCAGTACCCCGGGGGGGGGCTATGGCTACACCTTC.

This chain connects TRBV18 to TRBJ2-3; 9 bases align to TRBD1. This CDR3 is 16 amino acids long. Germline CDR1 reads KGHSH; CDR2 reads LQKENI. The junction had 6 bases not matched to a gene; V was cut back by 4 bases and J by 1 base. The CDR3 DNA reads as TGTGCCAGCTCACAGGACAGGGGAACGGGCACAGATACGCAGTATTTT. It yields the protein CASSQDRGTGTDTQYF.

The chain is built from TRBV6-5 and TRBJ1-2; 8 nucleotides agree with TRBD1. CDR3 length: 15 amino acids. In germline, CDR1 is MNHEY, CDR2 SVGAGI. The V gene end was trimmed by 4 bases and the J gene end by 9 bases; junction bases not matched to a gene: 13. CDR3 region: CASSSDKWTGLSYTF. CDR3 bases: TGTGCCAGCAGTTCGGACAAATGGACAGGGCTCAGCTACACCTTC.

Concerning this clone itself: Other DNA sequences from this sample encode an identical CDR3 as well. The chain couples TRBV19 to TRBJ1-1; D gene ambiguous. V was cut by 4 bases and J by 3 bases, with 9 bases left in between. CDR3 length: 13 amino acids. From germline, CDR1 is LNHDA and CDR2 SQIVND (reference sequence). The CDR3 coding sequence is TGTGCCAGTAGTAGAGGCCGGGACACTGAAGCTTTCTTT. Encoded protein: CASSRGRDTEAFF.

V gene TRBV5-4 combines with J gene TRBJ2-7; 9 bases line up with TRBD1. The length of the CDR3 is 16 residues. Germline V lookup: CDR1 SGHNT, CDR2 YYREEE (reference sequence). The V and J ends lost 4 bases and 0 bases, in that order; junction bases with no gene match: 8. In DNA form, the CDR3 reads TGTGCCAGCAGCCCCACCGGGACAGGGCACTCCTACGAGCAGTACTTC. Residues: CASSPTGTGHSYEQYF.

V usage is TRBV9 and J usage is TRBJ1-1; 8 bases align to TRBD1. V shed 5 bases, J shed 5 bases, and the junction held 5 bases outside the gene matches. Germline CDR1 reads SGDLS; CDR2 reads YYNGEE. The CDR3 contains 13 residues. CDR3 DNA: TGTGCCAGCAGAGCACAGGGGGGTACTGAAGCTTTCTTT. It yields the protein CASRAQGGTEAFF.

The chain recombines TRBV5-1 with TRBJ1-1; 8 bases are a match to TRBD1. The CDR3 loop spans 18 amino acids. CDR1 and CDR2 from the germline V gene are SGHRS and YFSETQ. V lost 3 bases to trimming and J lost 0 bases; unmatched junction nucleotides: 13. DNA for the CDR3: TGCGCCAGCAGCTCCGGCATCGGGACAGGCTATCTGAACACTGAAGCTTTCTTT. It yields the protein CASSSGIGTGYLNTEAFF.

This clone was seen more than once but under ten times. This CDR3 is CASSLIGREYNEQFF. The CDR3 DNA follows: TGTGCCAGCAGCTTAATCGGGAGGGAATACAATGAGCAGTTCTTC. The chain recombines TRBV7-3 with TRBJ2-1; 8 nucleotides agree with TRBD2. V dropped 1 base and J dropped 4; count of bases not matched to a gene: 3. This CDR3 comprises 15 residues. Germline-derived CDR1 and CDR2 are SGHTA and FQGTGA.

The rearrangement links TRBV28 to TRBJ1-2, with 7 nucleotides matching TRBD1. Germline V gene lookup returns CDR1 MDHEN and CDR2 SYDVKM. The CDR3 length is 15 residues. V trimming: 4 bases; J trimming: 3 bases; junction bases outside the gene matches: 8. CDR3 sequence reads: CASSSPQGFHYGYTF. CDR3 in DNA: TGTGCCAGCAGTTCCCCACAGGGGTTTCACTATGGCTACACCTTC.

V is TRBV18 and J is TRBJ2-1, with TRBD1 identical over 8 bases. This CDR3 has 12 residues. The V segment lost 6 bases and the J segment 8 bases; nucleotides outside the gene matches: 3. Per germline, CDR1 KGHSH and CDR2 LQKENI. The CDR3 here is CASSMTGDEQFF. CDR3 coding DNA: TGTGCCAGCTCGATGACAGGGGATGAGCAGTTCTTC.

This chain connects TRBV10-2 to TRBJ1-1; D is unclear. The CDR3 is 14 amino acids. V dropped 6 bases and J dropped 7 bases, with 18 bases sitting between them. The germline gives CDR1 WSHSY, CDR2 SAAADI. In nucleotides, the CDR3 is TGCGCCAGCAGCGGTGTACAGAACGGCTTTGAAGCTTTCTTT. Amino acid sequence: CASSGVQNGFEAFF.

The chain has TRBV5-4 and TRBJ2-5; 9 bases line up with TRBD1. V was clipped by 0 bases and J by 2 bases; unmatched bases: 5. CDR3 length: 16 residues. CDR1 is SGHNT and CDR2 is YYREEE in the germline V gene (reference sequence). The DNA for the CDR3 is TGTGCCAGCAGCTTGGACAGGGGGCTGTTTCAAGAGACCCAGTACTTC. Its protein is CASSLDRGLFQETQYF.

The rearrangement links TRBV13 to TRBJ2-3; TRBD2 matches 10 bases. V dropped 5 bases and J dropped 4; count of bases not matched to a gene: 6. Per germline, CDR1 PRHDT and CDR2 FYEKMQ (reference sequence). The CDR3 sequence is 15 residues long. As DNA, the CDR3 is TGTGCCAGCAGCACTATGACTAGCGGGTCAGATACGCAGTATTTT. Translation: CASSTMTSGSDTQYF.

V and J are TRBV3-1 (or the pseudogene TRBV3-2) and TRBJ2-3; no clear D gene. CDR1 is LGHDT, CDR2 YNNKEL, per germline (reference sequence). This CDR3 is 13 amino acids long. V shed 3 bases and J shed 0 bases, with 4 bases lying between them. The CDR3 coding sequence is TGTGCCAGCAGCCATGGCAGCACAGATACGCAGTATTTT. Its translation is CASSHGSTDTQYF.

V and J are TRBV28 and TRBJ1-5; D may be TRBD1 (6 bases). Trimming removed 4 bases at V and 0 bases at J, with 19 bases between. Per the germline V gene, CDR1 is MDHEN and CDR2 is SYDVKM. This CDR3 contains 18 residues. The CDR3 reads CASSSPVGQGFSNQPQHF. CDR3 bases: TGTGCCAGCAGTTCCCCTGTCGGTCAGGGGTTTAGCAATCAGCCCCAGCATTTT.

J is TRBJ1-1 and V is TRBV7-9; no reliable D call. The CDR3 has 14 amino acids. Trimming removed 5 bases at V and 6 bases at J, with 16 bases between. The germline V gene encodes CDR1 SEHNR and CDR2 FQNEAQ (reference sequence). CDR3 bases: TGTGCCAGCAGCGCAACTATCCTGCCGGCTGAAGCTTTCTTT. Its translation: CASSATILPAEAFF.

The chain recombines TRBV4-1 with TRBJ1-5; D may be TRBD1 (6 bases). The germline CDR1 and CDR2 sequences are MGHRA and YSYEKL. The V gene lost 0 bases and the J gene lost 0 bases, with 12 bases spanning the gap. The CDR3 spans 17 residues. The CDR3 sequence: CASSQEPGAYSNQPQHF. CDR3 DNA: TGCGCCAGCAGCCAAGAGCCAGGGGCGTATAGCAATCAGCCCCAGCATTTT.

The chain employs TRBV30 and TRBJ1-1; D gene uncertain. The V gene's germline CDR1 is GTSNPN and CDR2 SVGIG (reference sequence). The CDR3 length is 9 residues. CDR3 DNA sequence: TGTGCATTAAACACTGAAGCTTTCTTT. Protein sequence: CALNTEAFF.

V usage is TRBV10-3 and J usage is TRBJ2-2; no firm D call. This CDR3 spans 14 amino acids. Germline values: CDR1 ENHRY, CDR2 SYGVKD. Trimming left V 0 bases short and J 8 bases short, with 10 bases between. CDR3 sequence reads: CAISESIAPGELFF. The CDR3 nucleotides read TGTGCCATCAGTGAGTCAATAGCCCCTGGGGAGCTGTTTTTT.

The chain employs TRBV10-3 and TRBJ1-2, with 8 bases aligning to TRBD1. The V gene end was trimmed by 3 bases and the J gene end by 4 bases; junction bases not matched to a gene: 1. Germline CDR1 reads ENHRY; CDR2 reads SYGVKD. The CDR3 totals 13 residues. The CDR3 protein is CAISEQGGYGYTF. The CDR3 nucleotides read TGTGCCATCAGTGAACAGGGGGGCTATGGCTACACCTTC.

This chain joins TRBV5-4 and TRBJ1-4; TRBD1 agrees at 7 bases. The CDR3 sequence is 15 residues long. J gave up 7 bases and V 1 base, and 7 bases lay outside the gene matches. CDR1 is SGHNT, CDR2 YYREEE, per germline (reference sequence). The CDR3 DNA is TGTGCCAGCAGCTTGCGCCAGGGGGATCTTGAAAAACTGTTTTTT. Protein sequence: CASSLRQGDLEKLFF.

The chain has TRBV5-1 and TRBJ1-4, with D uncertain. There are 13 residues in the CDR3. V lost 2 bases and J 6 bases, leaving 8 bases between the germline ends. The germline CDR1 and CDR2 sequences are SGHRS and YFSETQ. Here the CDR3 DNA reads TGCGCCAGCAGCTTAAGAAGAGATGAAAAACTGTTTTTT. Encoded protein: CASSLRRDEKLFF.

Here the CDR3 DNA reads TGCGCCAGCAGCCAAGATCTAAGGACAGGGGGTACCGAAAAACTGTTTTTT. Protein sequence: CASSQDLRTGGTEKLFF. J is TRBJ1-4 and V is TRBV4-3; 10 bases align to TRBD1. This CDR3 has 17 residues. Germline lookup yields CDR1 LGHNA and CDR2 YSLEER. V shed 0 bases and J 8 bases; nucleotides not matched to a gene: 9.

This rearrangement joins TRBV27 to TRBJ1-5; 8 nucleotides agree with TRBD1. CDR1 MNHEY and CDR2 SMNVEV come from the germline V gene (reference sequence). CDR3 length: 16 residues. Trimming at V came to 4 bases and at J to 2 bases, leaving 7 bases not matched to a gene. In nucleotides, the CDR3 is TGTGCCAGCAGTTCTGACAGGGGAGGTGGCAATCAGCCCCAGCATTTT. It translates to CASSSDRGGGNQPQHF.